The clone carrying this T cell receptor (beta chain) was observed a handful of times. What it binds is unknown. The table came from immunoSEQ multiplex PCR; TCRdb's copy has only in-frame clones and leaves some out. The table has 15,000 or so clones, around 81% seen once. This sample was included in a study of T cells in localized non-small cell lung cancer. The CDR3 runs 15 residues. V was shortened by 3 bases and J by 4 bases, with 10 bases between the two germline ends. Germline V gives CDR1 LGHNA, CDR2 YSLEER. Overall study results and limits: Turning up in adjacent lung were a median approximately 50 of the top 100 tumor clones.

This TCR came from a female donor over 55 with stage I squamous cell lung carcinoma. Sequences were derived from peripheral blood, sampled before any cancer treatment. The V and J genes are TRBV4-3 and TRBJ1-6, with a weak D call TRBD1 (6 bases). CDR3 in DNA: TGCGCCAGCAGCCAGGCGACAGGTTATAATTCACCCCTCCACTTT. Its translation: CASSQATGYNSPLHF.